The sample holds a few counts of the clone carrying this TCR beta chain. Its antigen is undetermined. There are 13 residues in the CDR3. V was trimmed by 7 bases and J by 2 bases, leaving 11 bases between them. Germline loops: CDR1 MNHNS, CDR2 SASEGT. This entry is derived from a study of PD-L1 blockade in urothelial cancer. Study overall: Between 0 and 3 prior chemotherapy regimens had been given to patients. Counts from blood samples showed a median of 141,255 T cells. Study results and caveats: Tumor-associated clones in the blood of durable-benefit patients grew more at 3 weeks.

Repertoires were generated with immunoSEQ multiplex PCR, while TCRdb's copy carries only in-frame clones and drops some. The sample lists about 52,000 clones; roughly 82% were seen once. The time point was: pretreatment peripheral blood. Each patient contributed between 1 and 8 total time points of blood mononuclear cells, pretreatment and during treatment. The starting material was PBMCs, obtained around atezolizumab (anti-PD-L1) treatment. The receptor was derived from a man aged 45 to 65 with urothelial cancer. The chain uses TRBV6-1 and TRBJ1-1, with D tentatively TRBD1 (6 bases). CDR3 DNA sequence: TGTGCCAGCACGAGGGGGGGTAACACTGAAGCTTTCTTT. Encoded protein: CASTRGGNTEAFF.